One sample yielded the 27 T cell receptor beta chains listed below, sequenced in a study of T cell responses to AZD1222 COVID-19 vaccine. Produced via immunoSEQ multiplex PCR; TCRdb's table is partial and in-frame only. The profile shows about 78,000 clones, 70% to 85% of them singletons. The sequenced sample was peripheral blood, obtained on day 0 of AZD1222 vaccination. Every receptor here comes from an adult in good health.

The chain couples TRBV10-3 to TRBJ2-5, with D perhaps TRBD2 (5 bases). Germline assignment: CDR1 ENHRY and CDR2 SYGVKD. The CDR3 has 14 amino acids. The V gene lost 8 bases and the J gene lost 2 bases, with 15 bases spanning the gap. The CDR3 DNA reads TGTGCCATCGCGCCCTCCGGGAAACAAGAGACCCAGTACTTC. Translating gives CAIAPSGKQETQYF.

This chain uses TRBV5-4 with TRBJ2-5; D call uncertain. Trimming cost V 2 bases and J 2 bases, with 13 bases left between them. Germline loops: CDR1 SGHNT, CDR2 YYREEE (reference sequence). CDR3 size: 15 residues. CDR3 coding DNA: TGTGCCAGCAGCTTCGTCGGTAGCAGACAAGAGACCCAGTACTTC. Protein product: CASSFVGSRQETQYF. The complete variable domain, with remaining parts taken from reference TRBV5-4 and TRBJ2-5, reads ETGVTQSPTHLIKTRGQQVTLRCSSQSGHNTVSWYQQALGQGPQFIFQYYREEENGRGNFPPRFSGLQFPNYSSELNVNALELDDSALYLCASSFVGSRQETQYFGPGTRLLVL.

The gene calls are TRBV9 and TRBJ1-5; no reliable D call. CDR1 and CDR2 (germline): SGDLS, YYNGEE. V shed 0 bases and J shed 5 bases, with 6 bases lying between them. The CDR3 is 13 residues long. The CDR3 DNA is TGTGCCAGCAGCGTAGTCGGAGATCAGCCCCAGCATTTT. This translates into CASSVVGDQPQHF.

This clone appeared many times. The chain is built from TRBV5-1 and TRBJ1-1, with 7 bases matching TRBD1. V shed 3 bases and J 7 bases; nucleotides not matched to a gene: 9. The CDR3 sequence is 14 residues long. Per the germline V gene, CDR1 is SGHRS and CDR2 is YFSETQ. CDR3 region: CASSSNPGQLEAFF. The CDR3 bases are TGCGCCAGCAGCTCGAATCCGGGACAGCTTGAAGCTTTCTTT.

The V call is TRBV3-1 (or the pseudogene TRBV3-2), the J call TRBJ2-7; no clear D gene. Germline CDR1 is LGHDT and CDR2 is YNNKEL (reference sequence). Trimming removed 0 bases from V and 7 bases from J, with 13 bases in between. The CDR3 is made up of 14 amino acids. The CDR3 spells CASSQDTQLQEQYF. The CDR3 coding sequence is TGTGCCAGCAGCCAAGACACTCAACTTCAGGAGCAGTACTTC.

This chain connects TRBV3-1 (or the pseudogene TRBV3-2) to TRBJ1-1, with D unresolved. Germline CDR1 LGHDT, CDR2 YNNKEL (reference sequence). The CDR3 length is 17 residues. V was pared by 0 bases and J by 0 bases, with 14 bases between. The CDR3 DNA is TGTGCCAGCAGCCAAGAGTCCCAAACAAGATTGAACACTGAAGCTTTCTTT. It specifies CASSQESQTRLNTEAFF.

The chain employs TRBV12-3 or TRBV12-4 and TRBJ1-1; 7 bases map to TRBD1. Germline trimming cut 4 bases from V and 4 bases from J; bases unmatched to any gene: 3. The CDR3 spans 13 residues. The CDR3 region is CASSSRGSTEAFF. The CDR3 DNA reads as TGTGCCAGCAGTTCCAGGGGGAGCACTGAAGCTTTCTTT.

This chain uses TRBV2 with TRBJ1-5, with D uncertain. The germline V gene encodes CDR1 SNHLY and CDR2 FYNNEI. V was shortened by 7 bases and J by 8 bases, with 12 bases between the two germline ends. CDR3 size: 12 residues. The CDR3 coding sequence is TGTGCCAGCATGGCCCCTGGGGAGCCCCAGCATTTT. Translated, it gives CASMAPGEPQHF.

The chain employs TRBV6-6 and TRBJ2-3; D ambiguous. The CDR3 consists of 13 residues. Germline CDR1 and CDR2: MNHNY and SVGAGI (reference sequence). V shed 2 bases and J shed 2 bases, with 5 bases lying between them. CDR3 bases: TGTGCCAGCAGTTACCGTGACACAGATACGCAGTATTTT. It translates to CASSYRDTDTQYF.

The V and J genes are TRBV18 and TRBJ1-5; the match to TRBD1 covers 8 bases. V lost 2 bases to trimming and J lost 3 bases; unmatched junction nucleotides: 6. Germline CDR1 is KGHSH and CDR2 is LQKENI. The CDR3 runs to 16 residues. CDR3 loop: CASSPAGQGANQPQHF. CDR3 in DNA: TGTGCCAGCTCACCAGCGGGGCAGGGGGCCAATCAGCCCCAGCATTTT.

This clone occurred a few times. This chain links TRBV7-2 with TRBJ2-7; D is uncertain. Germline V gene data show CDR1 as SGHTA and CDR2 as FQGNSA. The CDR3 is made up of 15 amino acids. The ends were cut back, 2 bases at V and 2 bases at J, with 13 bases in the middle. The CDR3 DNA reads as TGTGCCAGCAGCTTAAATCCGGGTCTTGCCTACGAGCAGTACTTC. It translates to CASSLNPGLAYEQYF.

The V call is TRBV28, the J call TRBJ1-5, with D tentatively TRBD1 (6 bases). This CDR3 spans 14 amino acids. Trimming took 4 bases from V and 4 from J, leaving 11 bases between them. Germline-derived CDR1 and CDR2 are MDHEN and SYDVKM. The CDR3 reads CASSSARGNQPQHF. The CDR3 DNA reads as TGTGCCAGCAGTTCGGCCAGGGGAAATCAGCCCCAGCATTTT. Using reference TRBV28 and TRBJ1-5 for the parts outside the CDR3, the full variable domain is DVKVTQSSRYLVKRTGEKVFLECVQDMDHENMFWYRQDPGLGLRLIYFSYDVKMKEKGDIPEGYSVSREKKERFSLILESASTNQTSMYLCASSSARGNQPQHFGDGTRLSIL.

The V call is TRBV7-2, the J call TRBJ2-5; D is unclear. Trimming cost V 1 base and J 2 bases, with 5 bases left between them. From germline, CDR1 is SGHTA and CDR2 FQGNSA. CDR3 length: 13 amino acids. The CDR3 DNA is TGTGCCAGCAGCTTAGGGCAGCAAGAGACCCAGTACTTC. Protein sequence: CASSLGQQETQYF. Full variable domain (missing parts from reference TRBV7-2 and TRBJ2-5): GAGVSQSPSNKVTEKGKDVELRCDPISGHTALYWYRQSLGQGLEFLIYFQGNSAPDKSGLPSDRFSAERTGGSVSTLTIQRTQQEDSAVYLCASSLGQQETQYFGPGTRLLVL.

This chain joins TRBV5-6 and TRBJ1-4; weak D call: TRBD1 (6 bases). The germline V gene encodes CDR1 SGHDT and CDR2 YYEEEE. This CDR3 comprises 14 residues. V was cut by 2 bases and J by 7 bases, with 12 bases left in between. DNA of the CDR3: TGTGCCAGCAGCTTCCAGGGGCTTGGTGAAAAACTGTTTTTT. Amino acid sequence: CASSFQGLGEKLFF.

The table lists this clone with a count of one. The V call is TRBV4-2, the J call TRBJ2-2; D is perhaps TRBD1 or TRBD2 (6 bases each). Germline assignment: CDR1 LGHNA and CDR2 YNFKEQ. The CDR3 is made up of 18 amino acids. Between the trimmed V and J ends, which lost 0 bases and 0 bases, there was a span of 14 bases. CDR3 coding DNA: TGTGCCAGCAGCCAAGAAATTAGGGGGGCCACGAACACCGGGGAGCTGTTTTTT. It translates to CASSQEIRGATNTGELFF.

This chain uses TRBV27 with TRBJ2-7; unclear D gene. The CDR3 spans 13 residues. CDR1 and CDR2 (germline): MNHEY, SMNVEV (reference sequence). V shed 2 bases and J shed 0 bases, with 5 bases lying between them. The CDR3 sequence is CASSLMGSYEQYF. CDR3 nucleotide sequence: TGTGCCAGCAGTTTAATGGGCTCCTACGAGCAGTACTTC.

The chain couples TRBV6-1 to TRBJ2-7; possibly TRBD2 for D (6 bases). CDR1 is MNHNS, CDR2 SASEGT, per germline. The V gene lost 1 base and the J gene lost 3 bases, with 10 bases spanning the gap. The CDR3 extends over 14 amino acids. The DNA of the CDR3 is TGTGCCAGCAGTGAAGGCGGGAACTACTACGAGCAGTACTTC. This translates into CASSEGGNYYEQYF.

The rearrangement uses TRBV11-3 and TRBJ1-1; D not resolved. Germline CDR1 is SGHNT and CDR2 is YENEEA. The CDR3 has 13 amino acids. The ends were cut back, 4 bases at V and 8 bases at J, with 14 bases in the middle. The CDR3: CASSSTARTEAFF. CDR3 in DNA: TGTGCCAGCAGCTCAACAGCGAGGACGGAAGCTTTCTTT.

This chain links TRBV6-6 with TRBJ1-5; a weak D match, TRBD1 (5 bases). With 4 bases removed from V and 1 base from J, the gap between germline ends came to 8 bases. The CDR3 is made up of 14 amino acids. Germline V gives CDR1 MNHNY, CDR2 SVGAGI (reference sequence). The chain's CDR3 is CASSFRDSNQPQHF. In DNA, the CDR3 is TGTGCCAGCAGTTTCAGGGACAGCAATCAGCCCCAGCATTTT.

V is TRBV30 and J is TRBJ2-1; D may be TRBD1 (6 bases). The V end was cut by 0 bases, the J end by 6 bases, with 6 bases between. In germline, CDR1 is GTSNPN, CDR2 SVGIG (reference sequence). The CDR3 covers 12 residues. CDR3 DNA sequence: TGTGCCTGGAGTGTACAGGGCAATGAGCAGTTCTTC. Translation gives CAWSVQGNEQFF. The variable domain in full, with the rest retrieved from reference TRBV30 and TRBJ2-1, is SQTIHQWPATLVQPVGSPLSLECTVEGTSNPNLYWYRQAAGRGLQLLFYSVGIGQISSEVPQNLSASRPQDRQFILSSKKLLLSDSGFYLCAWSVQGNEQFFGPGTRLTVL.

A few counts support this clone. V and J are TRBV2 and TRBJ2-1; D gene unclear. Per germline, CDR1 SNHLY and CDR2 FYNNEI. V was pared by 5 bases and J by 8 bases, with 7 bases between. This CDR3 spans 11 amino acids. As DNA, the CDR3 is TGTGCCAGCAGTCTCTGGGATGAGCAGTTCTTC. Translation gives CASSLWDEQFF.

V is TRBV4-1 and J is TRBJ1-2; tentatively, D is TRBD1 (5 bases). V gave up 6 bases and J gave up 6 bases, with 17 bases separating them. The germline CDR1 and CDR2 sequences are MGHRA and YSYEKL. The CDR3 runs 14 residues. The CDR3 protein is CASRPPGREDGYTF. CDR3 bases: TGCGCCAGCAGACCCCCCGGCAGGGAGGATGGCTACACCTTC.

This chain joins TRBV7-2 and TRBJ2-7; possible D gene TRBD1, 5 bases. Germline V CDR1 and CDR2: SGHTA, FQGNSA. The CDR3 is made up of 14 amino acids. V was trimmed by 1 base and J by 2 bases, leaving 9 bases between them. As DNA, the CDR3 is TGTGCCAGCAGCTTAGGCCAGGGAACCTACGAGCAGTACTTC. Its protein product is CASSLGQGTYEQYF. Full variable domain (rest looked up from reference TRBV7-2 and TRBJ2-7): GAGVSQSPSNKVTEKGKDVELRCDPISGHTALYWYRQSLGQGLEFLIYFQGNSAPDKSGLPSDRFSAERTGGSVSTLTIQRTQQEDSAVYLCASSLGQGTYEQYFGPGTRLTVT.

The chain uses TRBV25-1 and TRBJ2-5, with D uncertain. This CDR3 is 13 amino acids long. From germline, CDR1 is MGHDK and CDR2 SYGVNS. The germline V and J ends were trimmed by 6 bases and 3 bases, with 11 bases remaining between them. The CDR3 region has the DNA TGTGCCAGCAGGGGCGTTGGGGAAGAGACCCAGTACTTC. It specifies CASRGVGEETQYF.

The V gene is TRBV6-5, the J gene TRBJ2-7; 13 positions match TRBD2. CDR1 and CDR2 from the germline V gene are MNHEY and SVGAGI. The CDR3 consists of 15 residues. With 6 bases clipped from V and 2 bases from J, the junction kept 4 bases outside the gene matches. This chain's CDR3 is CASSPGTSGTYEQYF. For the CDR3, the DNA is TGTGCCAGCAGCCCCGGGACTAGCGGGACCTACGAGCAGTACTTC.

CDR3 DNA sequence: TGCAGCGCGGGGACAGACTATTATGGCTACACCTTC. It specifies CSAGTDYYGYTF. The gene calls are TRBV29-1 and TRBJ1-2; TRBD1 matches 7 bases. Looked up from germline, CDR1 is SQVTM and CDR2 is ANQGSEA. This CDR3 contains 12 residues. Unmatched junction bases numbered 7, after V lost 7 bases and J lost 5 bases.

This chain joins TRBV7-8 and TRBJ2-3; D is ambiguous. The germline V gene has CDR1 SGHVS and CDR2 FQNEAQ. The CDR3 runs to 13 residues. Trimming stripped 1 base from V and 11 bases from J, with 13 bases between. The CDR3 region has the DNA TGTGCCAGCAGCTTAGATCGCAGTAAGGAGCAGTATTTT. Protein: CASSLDRSKEQYF.